The 28 T cell receptor beta chains given below trace back to one sample, sequenced in a study of cytomegalovirus exposure and HLA in healthy donors. The repertoire was sequenced with immunoSEQ multiplex PCR; TCRdb's copy has only in-frame clones and lacks some. The repertoire includes some 98,000 clones, around 88% of them detected once, and about 4% sits in the top ten. Material: PBMCs. The receptors shown here come from a woman in her 30s in good health and CMV-seronegative.

The chain carries TRBV27 and TRBJ1-2; possibly TRBD1 for D (5 bases). Trimming cost V 7 bases and J 7 bases, with 19 bases left between them. Germline CDR1 is MNHEY and CDR2 is SMNVEV (reference sequence). CDR3 size: 14 residues. The CDR3 nucleotides read TGTGCCAGCACCCCCGGGGGGGGGAGCGGTGGCTACACCTTC. Translation: CASTPGGGSGGYTF.

The chain is built from TRBV29-1 and TRBJ2-1; D may be TRBD2 (5 bases). The CDR3 covers 15 residues. V was pared by 6 bases and J by 7 bases, with 22 bases between. Per the germline V gene, CDR1 is SQVTM and CDR2 is ANQGSEA. The CDR3 reads CSVRIDSVIGNEQFF. The CDR3 DNA reads as TGCAGCGTCAGAATTGATAGCGTGATAGGAAATGAGCAGTTCTTC.

The chain is built from TRBV7-8 and TRBJ2-7; D call uncertain. CDR3 size: 14 residues. Germline lookup yields CDR1 SGHVS and CDR2 FQNEAQ. Trimming shortened V by 5 bases and J by 0 bases, and 11 bases separated the two germline ends. The CDR3 DNA reads TGTGCCAGCAGCGCAATCCGGTACTCCTACGAGCAGTACTTC. It translates to CASSAIRYSYEQYF. The full variable domain, completed using reference TRBV7-8 and TRBJ2-7, is GAGVSQSPRYKVAKRGQDVALRCDPISGHVSLFWYQQALGQGPEFLTYFQNEAQLDKSGLPSDRFFAERPEGSVSTLKIQRTQQEDSAVYLCASSAIRYSYEQYFGPGTRLTVT.

This chain links TRBV27 with TRBJ2-3; a possible D gene is TRBD2 (5 bases). Per germline, CDR1 MNHEY and CDR2 SMNVEV (reference sequence). The germline V and J ends were trimmed by 5 bases and 5 bases, with 5 bases remaining between them. The CDR3 loop spans 11 amino acids. CDR3 residues: CASSRGDTQYF. The CDR3 nucleotides are TGTGCCAGCAGTCGGGGAGATACGCAGTATTTT.

The V and J genes are TRBV6-1 and TRBJ2-1; a weak D match, TRBD1 (5 bases). Looked up from germline, CDR1 is MNHNS and CDR2 is SASEGT. This CDR3 comprises 15 residues. V lost 6 bases and J 4 bases, leaving 16 bases between the germline ends. The CDR3 DNA reads as TGTGCCAGCAGCCAACCAAAGGGGCAATACAATGAGCAGTTCTTC. It is translated as CASSQPKGQYNEQFF.

The chain couples TRBV28 to TRBJ1-1; the D gene is possibly TRBD1 (5 bases). The V end lost 3 bases, the J end lost 9 bases, and 17 bases lay between the germline ends. Germline CDR1 MDHEN, CDR2 SYDVKM. The CDR3 totals 14 residues. The CDR3 loop is CASSLEGQNRKAFF. The CDR3 region has the DNA TGTGCCAGCAGTTTGGAGGGGCAGAATCGAAAAGCTTTCTTT.

A few counts support this clone. The chain has TRBV5-1 and TRBJ2-3; 11 bases are shared with TRBD2. V shed 1 base and J 5 bases; nucleotides not matched to a gene: 3. The CDR3 consists of 15 residues. Germline lookup yields CDR1 SGHRS and CDR2 YFSETQ. CDR3 in amino acids: CASSLLAGGQDTQYF. Written as DNA, the CDR3 is TGCGCCAGCAGCTTGCTAGCGGGAGGACAAGATACGCAGTATTTT.

V and J are TRBV6-1 and TRBJ2-1; 8 bases align to TRBD2. The CDR3 spans 11 residues. Germline CDR1 is MNHNS and CDR2 is SASEGT. Losses at the gene ends were 6 bases for V and 15 bases for J; bases not matched to a gene: 7. CDR3 in DNA: TGTGCCAGCAGCCTTAGCGGGAAGTGGTTCTTC. Translated, it gives CASSLSGKWFF.

This clone came up a few times. The chain uses TRBV18 and TRBJ2-1, with D possibly matching TRBD2 (5 bases). This CDR3 is built from 16 residues. Germline lookup yields CDR1 KGHSH and CDR2 LQKENI. Trimming stripped 4 bases from V and 8 bases from J, with 21 bases between. As DNA, the CDR3 is TGTGCCAGCTCACGTGTTGCGAGGGCCACGGACGATGAGCAGTTCTTC. Its translation: CASSRVARATDDEQFF. The whole variable domain, filled in from reference TRBV18 and TRBJ2-1, reads NAGVMQNPRHLVRRRGQEARLRCSPMKGHSHVYWYRQLPEEGLKFMVYLQKENIIDESGMPKERFSAEFPKEGPSILRIQQVVRGDSAAYFCASSRVARATDDEQFFGPGTRLTVL.

The chain recombines TRBV7-9 with TRBJ2-2, with D perhaps TRBD2 (6 bases). V lost 3 bases, J lost 8 bases, and 10 bases lay in between. The CDR3 sequence is 13 residues long. Germline CDR1 SEHNR, CDR2 FQNEAQ (reference sequence). The CDR3 coding sequence is TGTGCCAGCAGCTTCACGGGGGAAGGGGAGCTGTTTTTT. The encoded protein is CASSFTGEGELFF.

V is TRBV7-3 and J is TRBJ2-3, with D perhaps matching TRBD2 (6 bases). Germline values: CDR1 SGHTA, CDR2 FQGTGA. V gave up 2 bases and J gave up 1 base, with 19 bases separating them. The CDR3 contains 18 residues. The CDR3, as DNA: TGTGCCAGCAGCTTATTTGGGACTCGGAGCGATGGCACAGATACGCAGTATTTT. Encoded protein: CASSLFGTRSDGTDTQYF.

The rearrangement links TRBV18 to TRBJ1-1; 8 bases align to TRBD1. Trimming at V came to 4 bases and at J to 5 bases, leaving 9 bases not matched to a gene. The CDR3 has 15 residues. Germline CDR1 and CDR2: KGHSH and LQKENI. The CDR3 protein is CASSRATGGGTEAFF. The CDR3 nucleotides read TGTGCCAGCTCACGGGCTACAGGGGGAGGTACTGAAGCTTTCTTT.

The J gene is TRBJ2-7, the V gene TRBV11-2; perhaps TRBD1 as D (6 bases). V lost 3 bases to trimming and J lost 5 bases, with 14 bases between them. The CDR3 contains 14 residues. The germline V gene has CDR1 SGHAT and CDR2 FQNNGV. This CDR3 is CASSLLRGFDEQYF. The CDR3 nucleotides read TGTGCCAGCAGCTTGCTCAGGGGTTTTGACGAGCAGTACTTC.

V is TRBV11-2 and J is TRBJ1-2; D remains unclear. The CDR3 runs 16 residues. Trimming left V 0 bases short and J 3 bases short, with 14 bases between. CDR1 is SGHAT and CDR2 is FQNNGV in the germline V gene. This chain's CDR3 is CASSLDREVKHYGYTF. In DNA, the CDR3 is TGTGCCAGCAGCTTAGATCGGGAGGTGAAGCACTATGGCTACACCTTC.

This rearrangement joins TRBV11-3 to TRBJ2-2; unclear D gene. The CDR3 covers 12 residues. Germline loops: CDR1 SGHNT, CDR2 YENEEA. Deletions cut 5 bases from V and 5 bases from J, with 6 bases between. This chain's CDR3 is CASSLSTGELFF. The DNA of the CDR3 is TGTGCCAGCAGCCTGAGTACCGGGGAGCTGTTTTTT.

The V call is TRBV5-1, the J call TRBJ2-7, with 8 bases aligning to TRBD1. The CDR3 loop spans 14 amino acids. Per germline, CDR1 SGHRS and CDR2 YFSETQ. After removal of 0 bases from V and 5 bases from J, the junction contained 4 bases not matched to a gene. The CDR3 spells CASSLDRGYNEQYF. The CDR3 bases are TGCGCCAGCAGCTTGGACAGGGGGTACAACGAGCAGTACTTC.

The J gene is TRBJ2-7, the V gene TRBV6-1; D is possibly TRBD2 (6 bases). With 2 bases removed from V and 0 bases from J, the gap between germline ends came to 14 bases. The CDR3 spans 16 residues. Germline CDR1 MNHNS, CDR2 SASEGT. The CDR3 sequence is CASSENPGLHSYEQYF. CDR3 nucleotides: TGTGCCAGCAGTGAAAATCCGGGACTCCACTCCTACGAGCAGTACTTC.

This clone showed up just once. The CDR3 spells CASSLSGGTEAFF. The CDR3 DNA follows: TGTGCCAGCAGCTTGTCCGGGGGCACTGAAGCTTTCTTT. This chain links TRBV5-6 with TRBJ1-1; maybe TRBD1 (5 bases). Germline CDR1 reads SGHDT; CDR2 reads YYEEEE. Trimming cost V 1 base and J 4 bases, with 8 bases left between them. This CDR3 has 13 residues.

The chain couples TRBV7-9 to TRBJ1-6; TRBD1 might be the D (6 bases). This CDR3 is built from 13 residues. Germline V gene data show CDR1 as SEHNR and CDR2 as FQNEAQ (reference sequence). Trimming took 5 bases from V and 8 from J, leaving 10 bases between them. As DNA, the CDR3 is TGTGCCAGCAGCCGCCGGACAGATTCACCCCTCCACTTT. Translation: CASSRRTDSPLHF.

This clone appeared a single time. The chain employs TRBV7-3 and TRBJ2-7, with TRBD1 identical over 8 bases. The length of the CDR3 is 13 residues. V lost 4 bases and J lost 6; bases outside the gene matches: 5. CDR1 and CDR2 (germline): SGHTA, FQGTGA. The CDR3 protein is CASSSQQGAEQYF. CDR3 sequence (DNA): TGTGCCAGCAGCTCGCAGCAGGGGGCCGAGCAGTACTTC.

The gene calls are TRBV9 and TRBJ2-7, with 11 bases aligning to TRBD1. Germline V gives CDR1 SGDLS, CDR2 YYNGEE. This CDR3 contains 15 residues. The J segment lost 4 bases and the V segment lost 3 bases, leaving 6 bases of the junction unmatched. The CDR3 DNA reads as TGTGCCAGCAGCGAGACGGGACAGGGGGTGTACGAGCAGTACTTC. This gives the protein CASSETGQGVYEQYF. Using reference TRBV9 and TRBJ2-7 for the parts outside the CDR3, the full variable domain is DSGVTQTPKHLITATGQRVTLRCSPRSGDLSVYWYQQSLDQGLQFLIQYYNGEERAKGNILERFSAQQFPDLHSELNLSSLELGDSALYFCASSETGQGVYEQYFGPGTRLTVT.

This clone was seen a few times. The chain uses TRBV5-4 and TRBJ2-7, with 7 positions matching TRBD1. This CDR3 is 14 amino acids long. V shed 3 bases, J shed 2 bases, and the junction held 5 bases outside the gene matches. Germline CDR1 SGHNT, CDR2 YYREEE (reference sequence). The CDR3: CASSSEDRAYEQYF. The CDR3 DNA is TGTGCCAGCAGCTCGGAAGACAGGGCCTACGAGCAGTACTTC.

V gene TRBV9 combines with J gene TRBJ1-1; D is uncertain. Trimming took 4 bases from V and 4 from J, leaving 17 bases between them. Germline assignment: CDR1 SGDLS and CDR2 YYNGEE. The CDR3 totals 15 residues. In nucleotides, the CDR3 is TGTGCCAGCAGCACCGACCACAATTCGGGCACTGAAGCTTTCTTT. It encodes CASSTDHNSGTEAFF. Filled out from reference TRBV9 and TRBJ1-1, the complete variable domain reads DSGVTQTPKHLITATGQRVTLRCSPRSGDLSVYWYQQSLDQGLQFLIQYYNGEERAKGNILERFSAQQFPDLHSELNLSSLELGDSALYFCASSTDHNSGTEAFFGQGTRLTVV.

The chain combines TRBV27 with TRBJ2-5; the D gene is possibly TRBD2 (7 bases). The CDR3 runs 14 residues. Germline V lookup: CDR1 MNHEY, CDR2 SMNVEV (reference sequence). Deletions cut 8 bases from V and 5 bases from J, with 18 bases between. Written as DNA, the CDR3 is TGTGCCAGCCGAGGTTGGGGGGGCGGTGAGACCCAGTACTTC. Translated, it gives CASRGWGGGETQYF.

The V and J genes are TRBV29-1 and TRBJ2-1, with D possibly being TRBD1 (5 bases). This CDR3 contains 13 residues. Germline loops: CDR1 SQVTM, CDR2 ANQGSEA. V was trimmed by 3 bases and J by 8 bases, leaving 14 bases between them. In DNA, the CDR3 is TGCAGCGTTGAGGGTCCAGGGCTCGATGAGCAGTTCTTC. Amino acids: CSVEGPGLDEQFF.

J is TRBJ2-7 and V is TRBV5-6; 7 nucleotides align to TRBD2. There are 17 residues in the CDR3. J lost 2 bases, V lost 4 bases, and 15 bases had no gene match. Germline V gene sequence: CDR1 SGHDT, CDR2 YYEEEE. The CDR3 nucleotides read TGTGCCAGCAGCGGAGGGCGGACTAGACTATCGACCTACGAGCAGTACTTC. This translates into CASSGGRTRLSTYEQYF.

This rearrangement joins TRBV7-6 to TRBJ2-2; weak D call: TRBD1 (5 bases). Trimming shortened V by 10 bases and J by 5 bases, and 17 bases separated the two germline ends. Germline CDR1 and CDR2: SGHVS and FNYEAQ. The CDR3 is 14 residues long. CDR3 DNA: TGTGCCACTCGTCCAGGGCCTTTGACCGGGGAGCTGTTTTTT. Translated, it gives CATRPGPLTGELFF.

The V gene is TRBV5-1, the J gene TRBJ1-2; D is ambiguous. V lost 2 bases to trimming and J lost 8 bases, with 16 bases between them. This CDR3 is built from 14 residues. Germline lookup yields CDR1 SGHRS and CDR2 YFSETQ. This chain's CDR3 is CASSLELMEKGYTF. DNA for the CDR3: TGCGCCAGCAGCTTAGAATTGATGGAGAAAGGCTACACCTTC.